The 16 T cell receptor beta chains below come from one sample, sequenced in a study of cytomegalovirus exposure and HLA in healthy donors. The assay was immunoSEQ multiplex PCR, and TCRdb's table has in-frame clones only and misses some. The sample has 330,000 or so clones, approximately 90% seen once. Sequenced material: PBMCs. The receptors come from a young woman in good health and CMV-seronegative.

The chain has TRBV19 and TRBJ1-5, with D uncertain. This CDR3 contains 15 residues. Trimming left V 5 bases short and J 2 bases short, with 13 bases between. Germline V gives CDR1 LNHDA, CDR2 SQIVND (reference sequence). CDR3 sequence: CASSLLGSGNQPQHF. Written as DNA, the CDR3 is TGTGCCAGTAGTCTTTTAGGGAGTGGCAATCAGCCCCAGCATTTT.

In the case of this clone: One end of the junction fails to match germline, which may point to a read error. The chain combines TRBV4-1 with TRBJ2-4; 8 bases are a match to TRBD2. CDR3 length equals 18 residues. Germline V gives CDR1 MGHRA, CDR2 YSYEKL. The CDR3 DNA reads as TGCGCCAGCAGCCACCCTACCGGGGGGGCCCAAGACATAAACGTTCAGTACTTC. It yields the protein CASSHPTGGAQDINVQYF.

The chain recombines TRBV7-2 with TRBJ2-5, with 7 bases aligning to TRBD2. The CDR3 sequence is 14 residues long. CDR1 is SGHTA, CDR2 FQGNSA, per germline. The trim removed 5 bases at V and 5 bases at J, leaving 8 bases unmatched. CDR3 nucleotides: TGTGCCAGCAGCCCTGGGAGGGACGTGGAGACCCAGTACTTC. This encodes CASSPGRDVETQYF. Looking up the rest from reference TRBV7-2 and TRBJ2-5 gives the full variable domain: GAGVSQSPSNKVTEKGKDVELRCDPISGHTALYWYRQSLGQGLEFLIYFQGNSAPDKSGLPSDRFSAERTGGSVSTLTIQRTQQEDSAVYLCASSPGRDVETQYFGPGTRLLVL.

This chain's CDR3 is CASSLSGTSYSYEQYF. CDR3 nucleotide sequence: TGTGCCAGCAGCCTAAGCGGGACTAGCTACTCCTACGAGCAGTACTTC. The chain recombines TRBV11-1 with TRBJ2-7, with 9 positions matching TRBD2. J lost 0 bases, V lost 5 bases, and 8 bases had no gene match. The CDR3 loop spans 16 amino acids. CDR1 and CDR2 (germline): SGHAT, FQDESV (reference sequence).

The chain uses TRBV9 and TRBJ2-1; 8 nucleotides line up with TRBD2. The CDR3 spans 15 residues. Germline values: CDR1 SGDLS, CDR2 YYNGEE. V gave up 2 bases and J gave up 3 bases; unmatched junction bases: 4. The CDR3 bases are TGTGCCAGCAGCGTGAGTCTAGCGGGCTACAATGAGCAGTTCTTC. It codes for CASSVSLAGYNEQFF.

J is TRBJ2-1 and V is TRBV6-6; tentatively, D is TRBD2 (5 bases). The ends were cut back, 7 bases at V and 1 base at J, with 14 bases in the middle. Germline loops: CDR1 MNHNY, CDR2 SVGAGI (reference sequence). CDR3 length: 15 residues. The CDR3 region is CASNSDGKSYNEQFF. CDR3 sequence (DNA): TGTGCCAGCAACTCGGACGGGAAATCCTACAATGAGCAGTTCTTC.

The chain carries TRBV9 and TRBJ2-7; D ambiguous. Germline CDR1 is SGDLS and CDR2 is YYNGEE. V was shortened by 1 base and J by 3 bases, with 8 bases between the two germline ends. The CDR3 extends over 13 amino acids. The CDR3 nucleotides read TGTGCCAGCAGCGTATCCTTTCTCTACGAGCAGTACTTC. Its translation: CASSVSFLYEQYF.

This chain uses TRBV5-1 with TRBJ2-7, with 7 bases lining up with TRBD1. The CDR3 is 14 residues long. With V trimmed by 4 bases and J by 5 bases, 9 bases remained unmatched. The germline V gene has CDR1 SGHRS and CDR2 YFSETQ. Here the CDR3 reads CASSQGQVYHEQYF. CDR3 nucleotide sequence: TGCGCCAGCAGCCAAGGACAGGTCTACCACGAGCAGTACTTC.

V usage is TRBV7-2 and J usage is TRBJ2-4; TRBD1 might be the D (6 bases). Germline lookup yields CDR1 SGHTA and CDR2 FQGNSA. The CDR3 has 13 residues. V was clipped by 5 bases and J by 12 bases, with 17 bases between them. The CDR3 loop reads CASSLEPGHGQYF. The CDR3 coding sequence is TGTGCCAGCAGCCTAGAACCGGGACACGGTCAGTACTTC.

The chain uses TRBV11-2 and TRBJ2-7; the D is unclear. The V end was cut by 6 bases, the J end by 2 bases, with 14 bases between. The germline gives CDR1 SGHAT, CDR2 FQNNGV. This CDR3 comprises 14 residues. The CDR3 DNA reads TGTGCCAGCAGGCGTGACAATCCCGCCTACGAGCAGTACTTC. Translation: CASRRDNPAYEQYF.

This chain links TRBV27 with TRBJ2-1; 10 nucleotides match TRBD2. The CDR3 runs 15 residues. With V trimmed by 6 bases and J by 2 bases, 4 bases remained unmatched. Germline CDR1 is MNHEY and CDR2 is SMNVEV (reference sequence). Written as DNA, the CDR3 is TGTGCCAGCAGAGAAGCGGGAGGGCCCTACAATGAGCAGTTCTTC. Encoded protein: CASREAGGPYNEQFF.

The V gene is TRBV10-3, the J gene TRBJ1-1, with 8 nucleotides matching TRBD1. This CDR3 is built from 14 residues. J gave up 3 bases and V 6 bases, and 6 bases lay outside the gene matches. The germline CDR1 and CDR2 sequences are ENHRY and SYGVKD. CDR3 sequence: CAIRKDRADTEAFF. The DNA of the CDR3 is TGTGCCATCAGAAAGGACAGGGCTGACACTGAAGCTTTCTTT.

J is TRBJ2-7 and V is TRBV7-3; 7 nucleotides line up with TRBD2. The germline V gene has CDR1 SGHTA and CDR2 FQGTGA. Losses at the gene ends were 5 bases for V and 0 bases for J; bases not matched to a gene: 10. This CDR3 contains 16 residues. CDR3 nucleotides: TGTGCCAGCAGCAAAGAAGCGGGACTTAGCTCCTACGAGCAGTACTTC. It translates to CASSKEAGLSSYEQYF. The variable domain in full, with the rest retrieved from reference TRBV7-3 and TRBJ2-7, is GAGVSQTPSNKVTEKGKYVELRCDPISGHTALYWYRQSLGQGPEFLIYFQGTGAADDSGLPNDRFFAVRPEGSVSTLKIQRTERGDSAVYLCASSKEAGLSSYEQYFGPGTRLTVT.

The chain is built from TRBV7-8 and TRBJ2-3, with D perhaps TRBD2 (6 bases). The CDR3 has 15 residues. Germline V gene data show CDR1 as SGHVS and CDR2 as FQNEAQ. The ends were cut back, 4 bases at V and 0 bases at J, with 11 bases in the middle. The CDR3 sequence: CASSSSSGSTDTQYF. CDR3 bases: TGTGCCAGCAGCTCATCCAGCGGGAGCACAGATACGCAGTATTTT.

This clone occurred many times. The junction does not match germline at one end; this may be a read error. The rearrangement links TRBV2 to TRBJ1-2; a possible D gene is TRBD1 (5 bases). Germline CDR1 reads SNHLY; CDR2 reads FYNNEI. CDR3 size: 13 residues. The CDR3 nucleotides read TGTGCCGGCAGCGAATGGGGCTACTATGGCTACACCTTC. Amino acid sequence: CAGSEWGYYGYTF. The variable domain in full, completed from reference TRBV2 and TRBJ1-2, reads EPEVTQTPSHQVTQMGQEVILRCVPISNHLYFYWYRQILGQKVEFLVSFYNNEISEKSEIFDDQFSVERPDGSNFTLKIRSTKLEDSAMYFCAGSEWGYYGYTFGSGTRLTVV.

CDR3 nucleotides: TGTGCCAGCAGTGGGACCCGGGGGTACGAGCAGTACTTC. Its translation: CASSGTRGYEQYF. V is TRBV6-1 and J is TRBJ2-7; the D gene is possibly TRBD2 (6 bases). From germline, CDR1 is MNHNS and CDR2 SASEGT. The CDR3 extends over 13 amino acids. V was cut by 4 bases and J by 4 bases, with 11 bases left in between.